Each of the 29 T cell receptor beta chains below was sequenced from the same sample in a study of shared clonotypes between healthy human individuals. Sequenced by immunoSEQ multiplex PCR; TCRdb stores in-frame clones only, minus some. The table includes millions of clones, approximately 93% detected once. The sequencing input was naive CD4+ T cells from PBMCs. Subset indicated: CD45RA+ positively selected. The receptors stem from a man younger than 35 in good health. Some clones in this sample may be carry-over from other donors' samples.

The rearrangement uses TRBV5-5 and TRBJ1-1; D remains ambiguous. Trimming pared 0 bases from V and 5 bases from J, leaving 17 bases between. This CDR3 is built from 16 residues. CDR1 is SGHKS and CDR2 is YYEKEE in the germline V gene (reference sequence). CDR3 region: CASSLGVGEPETEAFF. In DNA form, the CDR3 reads TGTGCCAGCAGCTTGGGGGTCGGGGAACCGGAGACTGAAGCTTTCTTT.

This chain links TRBV10-3 with TRBJ2-7, with D possibly being TRBD1 (6 bases). The CDR3 has 14 residues. Germline CDR1 ENHRY, CDR2 SYGVKD. Trimming took off 7 bases at V and 3 bases at J, with 16 bases between the two ends. The CDR3 loop is CAINPTGSGYEQYF. CDR3 nucleotides: TGTGCCATCAACCCCACAGGGTCCGGCTACGAGCAGTACTTC.

V gene TRBV18 combines with J gene TRBJ2-2, with D possibly matching TRBD1 (5 bases). Trimming shortened V by 3 bases and J by 0 bases, and 8 bases separated the two germline ends. The CDR3 contains 15 residues. The germline V gene has CDR1 KGHSH and CDR2 LQKENI. This chain's CDR3 is CASSPVTANTGELFF. The CDR3 bases are TGTGCCAGCTCACCTGTGACAGCGAACACCGGGGAGCTGTTTTTT.

The chain carries TRBV18 and TRBJ1-1; D unclear. Trimming stripped 2 bases from V and 1 base from J, with 5 bases between. This CDR3 has 13 residues. CDR1 and CDR2 (germline): KGHSH, LQKENI. The CDR3 DNA is TGTGCCAGCTCACCAAATTGGAACACTGAAGCTTTCTTT. Translating it yields CASSPNWNTEAFF.

The rearrangement uses TRBV28 and TRBJ1-1; TRBD1 matches 8 bases. V gave up 6 bases and J gave up 9 bases; unmatched junction bases: 9. From germline, CDR1 is MDHEN and CDR2 SYDVKM. The CDR3 is made up of 13 amino acids. For the CDR3, the DNA is TGTGCCAGCAGCCTCAGGGGGCCTAATAAAGCTTTCTTT. This encodes CASSLRGPNKAFF.

The chain is built from TRBV2 and TRBJ2-1, with unresolved D. CDR1 is SNHLY, CDR2 FYNNEI, per germline. Trimming stripped 6 bases from V and 10 bases from J, with 13 bases between. The CDR3 is 12 amino acids. The CDR3, as DNA: TGTGCCAGCAGGCCCCCGCCTATCGAGCAGTTCTTC. Amino acids: CASRPPPIEQFF.

V gene TRBV5-1 combines with J gene TRBJ2-5; 9 nucleotides align to TRBD2. CDR1 is SGHRS and CDR2 is YFSETQ in the germline V gene. The CDR3 runs 16 residues. The J segment lost 5 bases and the V segment lost 0 bases, leaving 8 bases of the junction unmatched. CDR3 sequence (DNA): TGCGCCAGCAGCTTGGCCTTCGGCGGGAGGGAGGAGACCCAGTACTTC. This sequence encodes CASSLAFGGREETQYF.

V and J are TRBV28 and TRBJ1-1; unclear D gene. Trimming shortened V by 9 bases and J by 0 bases, and 14 bases separated the two germline ends. The germline V gene encodes CDR1 MDHEN and CDR2 SYDVKM. This CDR3 has 14 residues. DNA for the CDR3: TGTGCCAGTCGTCAACAGCAATTGAACACTGAAGCTTTCTTT. This encodes CASRQQQLNTEAFF.

V and J are TRBV5-1 and TRBJ2-3; D might be TRBD1 (6 bases). Germline CDR1 reads SGHRS; CDR2 reads YFSETQ. Trimming left V 3 bases short and J 6 bases short, with 11 bases between. This CDR3 is 13 amino acids long. CDR3 sequence reads: CASSSGTSDTQYF. The CDR3 DNA follows: TGCGCCAGCAGCTCCGGGACATCCGATACGCAGTATTTT.

The chain joins TRBV2 to TRBJ2-2; 9 bases line up with TRBD1. The CDR3 spans 18 residues. Germline trimming cut 6 bases from V and 3 bases from J; bases unmatched to any gene: 14. Germline-derived CDR1 and CDR2 are SNHLY and FYNNEI. The CDR3 here is CASRPGQGIRSDTGELFF. The CDR3 DNA reads TGTGCCAGCAGACCGGGACAGGGAATTCGGTCGGACACCGGGGAGCTGTTTTTT.

Turning to this clone: Other DNA sequences in this specimen translate into the identical CDR3. The chain recombines TRBV30 with TRBJ2-1; D call uncertain. Deletions cut 2 bases from V and 7 bases from J, with 6 bases between. Per the germline V gene, CDR1 is GTSNPN and CDR2 is SVGIG (reference sequence). CDR3 length equals 11 residues. The CDR3, as DNA: TGTGCCTGGAGTCTCAGGAATGAGCAGTTCTTC. Protein: CAWSLRNEQFF.

This sequence joins TRBV18 and TRBJ1-1, with 10 nucleotides matching TRBD1. Germline V gene lookup returns CDR1 KGHSH and CDR2 LQKENI. The CDR3 contains 17 residues. V lost 1 base, J lost 4 bases, and 9 bases stayed unmatched. CDR3: CASSPQGQGIGITEAFF. CDR3 DNA sequence: TGTGCCAGCTCACCACAGGGACAGGGGATCGGGATCACTGAAGCTTTCTTT.

The V call is TRBV5-1, the J call TRBJ2-1; D uncertain. This CDR3 is 14 amino acids long. CDR1 and CDR2 from the germline V gene are SGHRS and YFSETQ. The V gene lost 0 bases and the J gene lost 4 bases, with 8 bases spanning the gap. CDR3 DNA: TGCGCCAGCAGCTTGGCCGACCATTACAATGAGCAGTTCTTC. It encodes CASSLADHYNEQFF.

The J gene is TRBJ2-7, the V gene TRBV5-1; possible D gene TRBD1, 5 bases. The CDR3 has 15 residues. V lost 4 bases and J lost 3, with 17 bases in between. The germline V gene encodes CDR1 SGHRS and CDR2 YFSETQ. Written as DNA, the CDR3 is TGCGCCAGCAGCATTTCAACGGCAGGGTTCTACGAGCAGTACTTC. This codes for CASSISTAGFYEQYF.

The CDR3, as DNA: TGTGCCAGCAGCACCCTGACCCGTAACTATGGCTACACCTTC. The encoded protein is CASSTLTRNYGYTF. The chain is built from TRBV5-5 and TRBJ1-2; D is undetermined. Germline lookup yields CDR1 SGHKS and CDR2 YYEKEE (reference sequence). V dropped 4 bases and J dropped 1 base, with 11 bases sitting between them. The CDR3 loop spans 14 amino acids.

The rearrangement links TRBV4-3 to TRBJ2-3; 12 bases are a match to TRBD2. V was pared by 0 bases and J by 3 bases, with 7 bases of the junction left unmatched. The length of the CDR3 is 18 residues. CDR1 is LGHNA, CDR2 YSLEER, per germline. The CDR3 protein is CASSQDPSGRERTDTQYF. DNA for the CDR3: TGCGCCAGCAGCCAAGATCCTAGCGGGAGGGAAAGGACAGATACGCAGTATTTT.

The V call is TRBV4-2, the J call TRBJ1-4, with D unresolved. Per germline, CDR1 LGHNA and CDR2 YNFKEQ. The length of the CDR3 is 14 residues. The V gene lost 4 bases and the J gene lost 10 bases, with 16 bases spanning the gap. The CDR3 region is CASSRGGPEGKLFF. DNA for the CDR3: TGTGCCAGCAGCCGCGGTGGCCCAGAGGGAAAACTGTTTTTT.

This chain connects TRBV11-3 to TRBJ2-7; a weak D match, TRBD1 (6 bases). V lost 6 bases, J lost 6 bases, and 15 bases lay in between. CDR1 SGHNT and CDR2 YENEEA come from the germline V gene. The CDR3 contains 13 residues. CDR3 DNA: TGTGCCAGCAGGTCAACAGGGAGTACCGAGCAGTACTTC. Translating it yields CASRSTGSTEQYF.

The DNA of the CDR3 is TGTGCCACAGGACAGGGAGAGACCCAGTACTTC. It translates to CATGQGETQYF. The rearrangement joins TRBV2 to TRBJ2-5, with 8 bases fitting TRBD1. The CDR3 has 11 amino acids. V shed 10 bases and J 4 bases; nucleotides not matched to a gene: 2. In germline, CDR1 is SNHLY, CDR2 FYNNEI.

The chain links TRBV5-1 to TRBJ2-7, with 8 bases matching TRBD2. Germline V CDR1 and CDR2: SGHRS, YFSETQ. This CDR3 comprises 15 residues. V shed 4 bases and J 6 bases; nucleotides not matched to a gene: 12. The CDR3 nucleotides read TGCGCCAGCAGCCCTCCGGGACTAGACCGTGCCGAGCAGTACTTC. Protein: CASSPPGLDRAEQYF. The variable domain in full, completed from reference TRBV5-1 and TRBJ2-7, reads KAGVTQTPRYLIKTRGQQVTLSCSPISGHRSVSWYQQTPGQGLQFLFEYFSETQRNKGNFPGRFSGRQFSNSRSEMNVSTLELGDSALYLCASSPPGLDRAEQYFGPGTRLTVT.

This sequence joins TRBV19 and TRBJ1-5, with TRBD1 identical over 10 bases. Germline V gives CDR1 LNHDA, CDR2 SQIVND (reference sequence). The CDR3 loop spans 15 amino acids. The V segment lost 3 bases and the J segment 6 bases; nucleotides outside the gene matches: 5. The CDR3 sequence is CASSITGQGVQPQHF. The DNA for the CDR3 is TGTGCCAGTAGTATTACCGGACAGGGGGTTCAGCCCCAGCATTTT.

V is TRBV28 and J is TRBJ2-4, with D tentatively TRBD1 or TRBD2 (5 bases each). The germline V gene has CDR1 MDHEN and CDR2 SYDVKM. Trimming removed 6 bases at V and 4 bases at J, with 10 bases between. The length of the CDR3 is 13 residues. CDR3: CASRWDGKNIQYF. The DNA of the CDR3 is TGTGCCAGCAGGTGGGACGGGAAAAACATTCAGTACTTC.

A single count supports this clone. This sequence joins TRBV6-6 and TRBJ2-7; maybe TRBD2 (6 bases). The CDR3 covers 15 residues. Trimming took off 1 base at V and 3 bases at J, with 13 bases between the two ends. The germline CDR1 and CDR2 sequences are MNHNY and SVGAGI (reference sequence). The CDR3 protein is CASSYLGLSIYEQYF. The DNA for the CDR3 is TGTGCCAGCAGTTACTTAGGACTATCCATCTACGAGCAGTACTTC.

The chain uses TRBV7-9 and TRBJ2-3; tentatively, D is TRBD2 (5 bases). Trimming shortened V by 5 bases and J by 3 bases, and 18 bases separated the two germline ends. CDR1 and CDR2 (germline): SEHNR, FQNEAQ (reference sequence). This CDR3 is built from 16 residues. The CDR3 is CASSPLGRRGTDTQYF. The CDR3 bases are TGTGCCAGCAGCCCACTGGGTCGTCGGGGTACAGATACGCAGTATTTT.

This chain connects TRBV5-1 to TRBJ2-4; 13 bases align to TRBD2. Looked up from germline, CDR1 is SGHRS and CDR2 is YFSETQ. The CDR3 totals 17 residues. With V trimmed by 4 bases and J by 8 bases, 12 bases remained unmatched. CDR3 bases: TGCGCCAGCAGCCGGTGGACTAGCGGGAGAGGGACGGACATTCAGTACTTC. Translation gives CASSRWTSGRGTDIQYF.

Comments on this clone: This sample also contains other DNA sequences that code for the same CDR3. V gene TRBV5-1 combines with J gene TRBJ2-7; D uncertain. In germline, CDR1 is SGHRS, CDR2 YFSETQ. The CDR3 spans 11 residues. V was trimmed by 2 bases and J by 3 bases, leaving 3 bases between them. In DNA form, the CDR3 reads TGCGCCAGCAGCTTTGACTACGAGCAGTACTTC. It translates to CASSFDYEQYF.

The chain combines TRBV25-1 with TRBJ2-3; weak D call: TRBD2 (5 bases). Trimming took 2 bases from V and 4 from J, leaving 10 bases between them. CDR1 is MGHDK, CDR2 SYGVNS, per germline. The CDR3 consists of 14 residues. CDR3: CASSEVVASDTQYF. CDR3 DNA sequence: TGTGCCAGCAGTGAAGTAGTAGCGTCAGATACGCAGTATTTT. The full variable domain, completed using reference TRBV25-1 and TRBJ2-3, is EADIYQTPRYLVIGTGKKITLECSQTMGHDKMYWYQQDPGMELHLIHYSYGVNSTEKGDLSSESTVSRIRTEHFPLTLESARPSHTSQYLCASSEVVASDTQYFGPGTRLTVL.

This clone was detected only once. The chain recombines TRBV9 with TRBJ2-2; D might be TRBD1 or TRBD2, each matching 5 bases. Trimming pared 3 bases from V and 4 bases from J, leaving 13 bases between. This CDR3 spans 15 amino acids. In germline, CDR1 is SGDLS, CDR2 YYNGEE. CDR3 residues: CASSAWDRVTGELFF. CDR3 DNA: TGTGCCAGCAGCGCCTGGGACCGAGTCACCGGGGAGCTGTTTTTT.

J is TRBJ1-2 and V is TRBV28; tentative D call: TRBD1 (6 bases). V dropped 4 bases and J dropped 7 bases, with 19 bases sitting between them. The CDR3 consists of 15 residues. Germline lookup yields CDR1 MDHEN and CDR2 SYDVKM. The CDR3 reads CASSSPTTGKRGYTF. The CDR3 DNA is TGTGCCAGCAGTTCACCCACCACAGGGAAACGTGGCTACACCTTC.